This TCR beta chain was sequenced in a study of T cell responses to AZD1222 COVID-19 vaccine. Whole-study findings and limits: Sampling captured repertoires only after the peak T cell response. Dominant at 160-218 and 743-854, vaccine-associated CD4 TCRs also spanned spike. Breadth and depth of Spike-specific TCRs rose after two AZD1222 doses. Donors were largely white British and mainly female; clonal diversity was possibly underestimated.

Points on this clone: Its antigen is undetermined.

In germline, CDR1 is SEHNR, CDR2 FQNEAQ (reference sequence). Trimming cost V 5 bases and J 2 bases; bases outside gene matches: 4. The CDR3 is made up of 16 amino acids. The assay was immunoSEQ multiplex PCR, and TCRdb's table has in-frame clones only and misses some. In the table there are about 150,000 clones, about 88% of which are singletons. The rearrangement uses TRBV7-9 and TRBJ2-5, with TRBD2 identical over 14 bases. The receptor was derived from an adult in good health. This specimen consisted of peripheral blood, obtained on day 0 of AZD1222 vaccination. The CDR3 region is CASSLGLAGGQETQYF. CDR3 bases: TGTGCCAGCAGCCTAGGACTAGCGGGGGGTCAAGAGACCCAGTACTTC.